This entry is about one T cell receptor beta chain. Its antigen is as yet unknown. The data originate from a study of beta chain features in type 1 diabetes. General observations from the study: Type 1 diabetes patients showed a moderate but significant shortening of TCRB CDR3s in all four CD4+ subsets.

Expressed TCRB transcripts got sequenced, as all isolated RNA was reverse transcribed. Measured with immunoSEQ multiplex PCR; TCRdb has only the in-frame clones, and not every one. The sample shows about 70,000 clones, approximately 47% of them seen only once. CDR1 is SEHNR, CDR2 FQNEAQ, per germline (reference sequence). There are 15 residues in the CDR3. V dropped 6 bases and J dropped 1 base, with 15 bases sitting between them. This TCR was sampled from a man aged 30 to 39 with type 1 diabetes. Sequenced sample: central memory CD4+ T cells from blood. The chain recombines TRBV7-9 with TRBJ1-1, with TRBD1 as a possible D gene (5 bases). CDR3 coding DNA: TGTGCCAGCAGTCTCCACACGACAGAGAACACTGAAGCTTTCTTT. It codes for CASSLHTTENTEAFF.